The present T cell receptor beta chain was sequenced within a study of CD8 T cells in Susac syndrome. The germline CDR1 and CDR2 sequences are SGHTA and FQGNSA. The CDR3 extends over 14 amino acids. J lost 3 bases, V lost 5 bases, and 5 bases had no gene match. Random hexamers were used to reverse transcribe the RNA input (about 0.45 to 1 ug). Multiplex PCR with immunoSEQ amplified the TCR beta CDR3 across 54 Vbeta and 13 Jbeta. TCRdb fed the immunoSEQ multiplex PCR reads into MiXCR, producing one record per CDR3 protein. The repertoire consists of fewer than 70,000 distinct CDR3 sequences, with about 95% occurring once and the leading ten covering about 0.22%.

The sequenced sample consisted of CD8+ T cells from PBMCs. The receptor's source is a human donor in good health. The V and J genes are TRBV7-2 and TRBJ2-7; 9 bases are shared with TRBD1. The CDR3 DNA is TGTGCCAGCAGCATATGGACAGGGGACTACGAGCAGTACGTC. Amino acids: CASSIWTGDYEQYV.